The 25 T cell receptor beta chains below all came from one sample that was sequenced in a study of long-term antiretroviral therapy in people with HIV. Investigators performed immunoSEQ version v3.0 at survey level. The method was immunoSEQ multiplex PCR; TCRdb's version includes in-frame clones alone and lacks a portion of them. Found here are 20,000 to 30,000 clones, roughly 88% of them singletons; the top ten hold less than 2.5%. The sample consisted of unsorted PBMCs, taken 3 years after starting antiretroviral therapy. These TCRs come from a man aged 45 to 65 with HIV.

The V call is TRBV6-6, the J call TRBJ2-7; D call uncertain. V was clipped by 2 bases and J by 0 bases, with 11 bases between them. This CDR3 spans 15 amino acids. Looked up from germline, CDR1 is MNHNY and CDR2 is SVGAGI (reference sequence). CDR3: CASSYEGTSSYEQYF. The CDR3 nucleotides are TGTGCCAGCAGTTACGAAGGCACCTCCTCCTACGAGCAGTACTTC.

The genes are TRBV7-6 and TRBJ2-7; D unclear. CDR3 size: 12 residues. Germline lookup yields CDR1 SGHVS and CDR2 FNYEAQ. V shed 5 bases and J shed 4 bases, with 9 bases lying between them. This chain's CDR3 is CASSGYEYEQYF. In DNA, the CDR3 is TGTGCCAGCAGCGGGTACGAGTACGAGCAGTACTTC.

The rearrangement joins TRBV13 to TRBJ2-7; a possible D gene is TRBD2 (5 bases). Trimming pared 4 bases from V and 2 bases from J, leaving 12 bases between. CDR3 length equals 14 residues. Germline CDR1 PRHDT, CDR2 FYEKMQ (reference sequence). For the CDR3, the DNA is TGTGCCAGCAGCTGGGCGCGGGCGCCCTACGAGCAGTACTTC. Translating gives CASSWARAPYEQYF. Using reference TRBV13 and TRBJ2-7 for the parts outside the CDR3, the full variable domain is AAGVIQSPRHLIKEKRETATLKCYPIPRHDTVYWYQQGPGQDPQFLISFYEKMQSDKGSIPDRFSAQQFSDYHSELNMSSLELGDSALYFCASSWARAPYEQYFGPGTRLTVT.

The genes are TRBV28 and TRBJ1-5; D gene unclear. The V end was cut by 8 bases, the J end by 0 bases, with 8 bases between. The CDR3 length is 13 residues. Germline CDR1 reads MDHEN; CDR2 reads SYDVKM. CDR3 nucleotides: TGTGCCAGCCGCCCGTATAGCAATCAGCCCCAGCATTTT. Translation: CASRPYSNQPQHF.

V is TRBV5-1 and J is TRBJ2-1; perhaps TRBD2 as D (7 bases). CDR3 size: 13 residues. Between the trimmed V and J ends, which lost 7 bases and 6 bases, there was a span of 14 bases. Germline loops: CDR1 SGHRS, CDR2 YFSETQ. Here the CDR3 DNA reads TGCGCCAGCGGGCTGAGGGGGGGCAATGAGCAGTTCTTC. It yields the protein CASGLRGGNEQFF. The full variable domain, its missing parts supplied by reference TRBV5-1 and TRBJ2-1, is KAGVTQTPRYLIKTRGQQVTLSCSPISGHRSVSWYQQTPGQGLQFLFEYFSETQRNKGNFPGRFSGRQFSNSRSEMNVSTLELGDSALYLCASGLRGGNEQFFGPGTRLTVL.

The chain links TRBV2 to TRBJ1-1, with D possibly matching TRBD1 (5 bases). Germline V gene sequence: CDR1 SNHLY, CDR2 FYNNEI. The V gene lost 9 bases and the J gene lost 8 bases, with 16 bases spanning the gap. The CDR3 sequence is 12 residues long. The chain's CDR3 is CASEGLRVEAFF. Written as DNA, the CDR3 is TGTGCCAGTGAGGGGTTGAGGGTGGAAGCTTTCTTT.

This clone is medium-sized. J is TRBJ1-2 and V is TRBV5-6; a weak D match, TRBD1 (6 bases). V lost 4 bases to trimming and J lost 7 bases, with 17 bases between them. This CDR3 comprises 14 residues. Germline-derived CDR1 and CDR2 are SGHDT and YYEEEE. The CDR3 DNA is TGTGCCAGCAGCCCCACCTGGGGGGCTGGTGGCTACACCTTC. It yields the protein CASSPTWGAGGYTF.

The gene calls are TRBV10-3 and TRBJ1-2; 9 positions match TRBD1. V was clipped by 4 bases and J by 5 bases; unmatched bases: 11. Looked up from germline, CDR1 is ENHRY and CDR2 is SYGVKD. There are 16 residues in the CDR3. In DNA form, the CDR3 reads TGTGCCATCAGTGCCCCACAGGGGGCATTTGGGTATGGCTACACCTTC. Its translation: CAISAPQGAFGYGYTF.

This clone was recorded once. The gene calls are TRBV28 and TRBJ1-3; no firm D call. The germline V and J ends were trimmed by 6 bases and 0 bases, with 9 bases remaining between them. This CDR3 has 14 amino acids. The germline gives CDR1 MDHEN, CDR2 SYDVKM. CDR3 nucleotide sequence: TGTGCCAGCAGGACACCATACTCTGGAAACACCATATATTTT. The encoded protein is CASRTPYSGNTIYF.

The chain couples TRBV27 to TRBJ2-7; 11 nucleotides line up with TRBD1. V lost 5 bases, J lost 0 bases, and 12 bases stayed unmatched. CDR1 and CDR2 from the germline V gene are MNHEY and SMNVEV (reference sequence). The CDR3 sequence is 18 residues long. CDR3 amino acids: CASSRGQGAPTASYEQYF. The CDR3 DNA reads as TGTGCCAGCAGTCGAGGACAGGGGGCCCCCACTGCCTCCTACGAGCAGTACTTC.

This clone showed up just a few times. This chain uses TRBV7-9 with TRBJ1-5; possibly TRBD1 for D (5 bases). The CDR3 extends over 11 amino acids. In germline, CDR1 is SEHNR, CDR2 FQNEAQ (reference sequence). V lost 6 bases and J 9 bases, leaving 9 bases between the germline ends. Here the CDR3 DNA reads TGTGCCAGCAGTGGTCAGGGGCCCCAGCATTTT. Amino acid sequence: CASSGQGPQHF.

The V gene is TRBV7-2, the J gene TRBJ1-2; unclear D gene. Trimming cost V 0 bases and J 6 bases, with 14 bases left between them. CDR1 and CDR2 from the germline V gene are SGHTA and FQGNSA. The CDR3 runs 15 residues. As DNA, the CDR3 is TGTGCCAGCAGCTTAGCGCGCCCGCGAGAGAATGGCTACACCTTC. It translates to CASSLARPRENGYTF.

The gene calls are TRBV28 and TRBJ1-1; 7 nucleotides agree with TRBD1. J gave up 3 bases and V 5 bases, and 6 bases lay outside the gene matches. The V gene's germline CDR1 is MDHEN and CDR2 SYDVKM. The CDR3 sequence is 14 residues long. The CDR3 coding sequence is TGTGCCAGCAGTCTTACAGGGGAATACACTGAAGCTTTCTTT. It is translated as CASSLTGEYTEAFF.

On this clone: A junction boundary mismatches the germline segment, possibly from a read error. The chain carries TRBV5-4 and TRBJ2-5; possibly TRBD2 for D (7 bases). The germline V gene has CDR1 SGHNT and CDR2 YYREEE (reference sequence). The CDR3 totals 14 residues. The CDR3 nucleotides read TGTGCCAGCACCTTGGAGGGGAGGGGGGAGACCCAGTACTTC. Protein sequence: CASTLEGRGETQYF.

The chain joins TRBV2 to TRBJ2-1, with a possible D match to TRBD1 (5 bases). In germline, CDR1 is SNHLY, CDR2 FYNNEI. This CDR3 comprises 13 residues. V gave up 3 bases and J gave up 2 bases, with 5 bases separating them. CDR3 sequence reads: CASSDRAYNEQFF. CDR3 coding DNA: TGTGCCAGCAGTGACAGGGCCTACAATGAGCAGTTCTTC.

The chain carries TRBV4-1 and TRBJ2-1; the match to TRBD1 covers 9 bases. Germline V lookup: CDR1 MGHRA, CDR2 YSYEKL. Trimming removed 4 bases from V and 2 bases from J; junction bases left unmatched: 12. This CDR3 is 18 amino acids long. The CDR3 DNA follows: TGCGCCAGCAGCCTACTCCCCGGGACAGGGTCCCCCTACAATGAGCAGTTCTTC. The encoded protein is CASSLLPGTGSPYNEQFF.

V usage is TRBV15 and J usage is TRBJ1-1, with 7 positions matching TRBD1. Looked up from germline, CDR1 is LNHNV and CDR2 is YYDKDF (reference sequence). The CDR3 loop spans 13 amino acids. V shed 5 bases and J 6 bases; nucleotides not matched to a gene: 6. CDR3 sequence: CATSLTGNPEAFF. The DNA for the CDR3 is TGTGCCACCAGCCTGACAGGGAATCCTGAAGCTTTCTTT.

DNA for the CDR3: TGTGCCAGCAGCCCGGGACAGACCTTATATTACTCACCCCTCCACTTT. Encoded protein: CASSPGQTLYYSPLHF. This rearrangement joins TRBV7-2 to TRBJ1-6; TRBD1 matches 7 bases. Germline lookup yields CDR1 SGHTA and CDR2 FQGNSA. Trimming cost V 5 bases and J 10 bases; bases outside gene matches: 14. There are 16 residues in the CDR3.

This clone was seen a single time. The chain combines TRBV18 with TRBJ2-7, with 8 nucleotides matching TRBD2. The CDR3 totals 15 residues. The V gene's germline CDR1 is KGHSH and CDR2 LQKENI. J gave up 5 bases and V 3 bases, and 9 bases lay outside the gene matches. The CDR3 bases are TGTGCCAGCTCACCTCGGGGGGGCAAGAGGGACGAGCAGTACTTC. Translated: CASSPRGGKRDEQYF.

The rearrangement uses TRBV7-2 and TRBJ2-3, with D possibly matching TRBD2 (5 bases). Germline V gene lookup returns CDR1 SGHTA and CDR2 FQGNSA. This CDR3 is 14 amino acids long. V lost 10 bases to trimming and J lost 1 base, with 15 bases between them. The CDR3 sequence is CATTDYTGTDTQYF. The CDR3 nucleotides read TGTGCCACCACAGACTACACGGGCACAGATACGCAGTATTTT.

The J gene is TRBJ1-1, the V gene TRBV4-3, with D perhaps TRBD1 (6 bases). Trimming took off 1 base at V and 8 bases at J, with 11 bases between the two ends. This CDR3 is built from 13 residues. Per germline, CDR1 LGHNA and CDR2 YSLEER. The CDR3 nucleotides read TGCGCCAGCAGCCAAGGTGGGGGGCAGGAAGCTTTCTTT. Its protein product is CASSQGGGQEAFF.

The chain carries TRBV7-9 and TRBJ2-4, with D possibly being TRBD1 (5 bases). CDR1 SEHNR and CDR2 FQNEAQ come from the germline V gene (reference sequence). V lost 5 bases, J lost 3 bases, and 17 bases lay in between. CDR3 length: 16 amino acids. The CDR3 is CASSPPQGLVKNIQYF. For the CDR3, the DNA is TGTGCCAGCAGCCCCCCTCAGGGCCTAGTCAAAAACATTCAGTACTTC.

The V and J genes are TRBV19 and TRBJ2-5, with unresolved D. The germline V gene encodes CDR1 LNHDA and CDR2 SQIVND (reference sequence). The CDR3 has 14 amino acids. V was trimmed by 1 base and J by 5 bases, leaving 11 bases between them. The CDR3 bases are TGTGCCAGTAGTATAGTCGGGTTTGCTGAGACCCAGTACTTC. Translation: CASSIVGFAETQYF.

The chain joins TRBV4-3 to TRBJ2-1, with TRBD2 identical over 8 bases. Germline CDR1 LGHNA, CDR2 YSLEER. The CDR3 is 17 residues long. Unmatched junction bases numbered 8, after V lost 4 bases and J lost 0 bases. CDR3 sequence (DNA): TGCGCCAGCAGCCGCCGCTCTAGCGGGCTCTCCTACAATGAGCAGTTCTTC. This codes for CASSRRSSGLSYNEQFF.

The genes are TRBV6-1 and TRBJ1-1; D unclear. Trimming took 8 bases from V and 1 from J, leaving 8 bases between them. From germline, CDR1 is MNHNS and CDR2 SASEGT. The CDR3 runs to 12 residues. DNA of the CDR3: TGTGCCAGCTGCCGATGGAACACTGAAGCTTTCTTT. This translates into CASCRWNTEAFF.